This record concerns one TCR beta chain sequence. Original data processing: Amplification with reference gene primers provided the estimates of nucleated cell counts. Assay: immunoSEQ multiplex PCR; the TCRdb copy retains only in-frame clones and omits some. V, J and clone size reflect that table, while D and trimming were determined from the DNA. The profile shows over 200,000 clones, about four fifths of them singletons. V gave up 7 bases and J gave up 12 bases, with 19 bases separating them. The CDR3 extends over 13 amino acids. The data were obtained in a study of blood T cell repertoires in COVID-19. Overall study context: Samples of COVID-19 (acute and convalescent) were obtained from the United States, Italy and Spain. The cDNA or gDNA used as material had been derived from T cells, B-cell-depleted T cells, or PBMCs.

Patients of the Seattle cohort, enrolled during active infection, were followed longitudinally. The sequence derives from an elderly woman with COVID-19, enrolled during active disease. The sequenced sample was peripheral blood. V gene TRBV12-3 or TRBV12-4 combines with J gene TRBJ2-1; D is unclear. CDR3 protein: CASNSLRTRGQFF. The CDR3 DNA reads TGTGCCAGCAACTCACTCCGCACTCGAGGGCAGTTCTTC.